These 13 T cell receptor beta chains originate from one sample sequenced in a study of post-analysis software for immune sequencing data. Study-wide findings and caveats: Higher frequency in patients than in controls was seen for a handful of TRBV segments, with TRBV5-6, TRBV5-1 and TRBV20-1 among them.

Prepared TCR beta cDNA libraries contained unique molecular identifiers. TCRdb passed the PCR reads through MiXCR, listing each CDR3 protein once. The sample consists of over 150,000 distinct CDR3 sequences, approximately 30% of them appearing once. These receptors have no identified antigens. The sample taken for sequencing was blood. Receptors originate from a girl under 18 with multiple sclerosis.

In regard to this clonotype: A much larger clone lies a single base off, so this may be a read error. The chain employs TRBV20-1 and TRBJ2-7, with 10 bases fitting TRBD1. The trim removed 6 bases at V and 2 bases at J, leaving 4 bases unmatched. The CDR3 has 13 amino acids. Germline V gene data show CDR1 as DFQATT and CDR2 as SNEGSKA (reference sequence). The CDR3 nucleotides read TGCAGTGCCGCCGGGACAGGGGCCTACGAGCAGTACTTC. This translates into CSAAGTGAYEQYF.

This clonotype was recorded at least ten times. This chain joins TRBV5-1 and TRBJ2-7; 8 nucleotides agree with TRBD1. J lost 3 bases, V lost 2 bases, and 10 bases had no gene match. The CDR3 sequence is 16 residues long. The germline V gene encodes CDR1 SGHRS and CDR2 YFSETQ. For the CDR3, the DNA is TGCGCCAGCAGCTTCATTCCGGGACAGGTAAACTACGAGCAGTACTTC. Its protein product is CASSFIPGQVNYEQYF.

This clonotype was detected many times. V usage is TRBV7-9 and J usage is TRBJ2-4, with D perhaps matching TRBD1 (5 bases). The germline V and J ends were trimmed by 5 bases and 8 bases, with 13 bases remaining between them. CDR1 and CDR2 (germline): SEHNR, FQNEAQ (reference sequence). This CDR3 comprises 13 residues. CDR3: CASSGHSEDIQYF. CDR3 coding DNA: TGTGCCAGCAGCGGACACTCCGAGGACATTCAGTACTTC.

This rearrangement joins TRBV20-1 to TRBJ2-1; TRBD2 might be the D (5 bases). From germline, CDR1 is DFQATT and CDR2 SNEGSKA (reference sequence). V was trimmed by 6 bases and J by 0 bases, leaving 15 bases between them. The CDR3 extends over 15 amino acids. This CDR3 is CSAPVGLPSYNEQFF. As DNA, the CDR3 is TGCAGTGCCCCGGTTGGACTCCCCTCCTACAATGAGCAGTTCTTC.

There are many counts of this clonotype. The J gene is TRBJ2-7, the V gene TRBV5-1; 10 nucleotides agree with TRBD2. This CDR3 comprises 15 residues. Germline CDR1 SGHRS, CDR2 YFSETQ. Germline trimming cut 0 bases from V and 3 bases from J; bases unmatched to any gene: 3. The CDR3 region has the DNA TGCGCCAGCAGCTTGGGACTAGCGGGCAACTACGAGCAGTACTTC. Residues: CASSLGLAGNYEQYF.

This clonotype occurred many times. The chain employs TRBV15 and TRBJ2-1, with D hard to call. CDR1 LNHNV and CDR2 YYDKDF come from the germline V gene (reference sequence). With 0 bases removed from V and 7 bases from J, the gap between germline ends came to 4 bases. The CDR3 runs 12 residues. The CDR3 is CATSRDPNEQFF. CDR3 DNA sequence: TGTGCCACCAGCAGAGATCCGAATGAGCAGTTCTTC.

The chain recombines TRBV9 with TRBJ1-1; D call uncertain. Trimming pared 3 bases from V and 7 bases from J, leaving 13 bases between. Germline-derived CDR1 and CDR2 are SGDLS and YYNGEE. The CDR3 covers 13 residues. This chain's CDR3 is CASSGDQSGEAFF. The CDR3 DNA sequence: TGTGCCAGCAGCGGAGACCAGAGCGGTGAAGCTTTCTTT.

Note on this clonotype: A read error is possible here, since a much larger clone lies one base away. The chain employs TRBV28 and TRBJ2-7; D uncertain. The DNA end lines up better with TRBJ2-5; the J call may be wrong. The CDR3 contains 14 residues. Germline V gene data show CDR1 as MDHEN and CDR2 as SYDVKM. CDR3 loop: CASSSIRTTETQYF. CDR3 nucleotides: TGTGCCAGCAGTTCAATCCGTACTACGGAGACCCAGTACTTC.

The chain combines TRBV28 with TRBJ2-7; D remains ambiguous. Trimming shortened V by 3 bases and J by 2 bases, and 17 bases separated the two germline ends. The germline gives CDR1 MDHEN, CDR2 SYDVKM. The CDR3 is made up of 16 amino acids. The CDR3 DNA follows: TGTGCCAGCAGTTTTAAATTGTTTGAACGGGCCTACGAGCAGTACTTC. Protein sequence: CASSFKLFERAYEQYF. Using reference TRBV28 and TRBJ2-7 for the parts outside the CDR3, the full variable domain is DVKVTQSSRYLVKRTGEKVFLECVQDMDHENMFWYRQDPGLGLRLIYFSYDVKMKEKGDIPEGYSVSREKKERFSLILESASTNQTSMYLCASSFKLFERAYEQYFGPGTRLTVT.

As concerns this clonotype: It may be a read error: a sequence one base away is much more abundant. This chain uses TRBV24-1 with TRBJ2-7; D ambiguous. Trimming removed 2 bases from V and 7 bases from J, with 17 bases in between. The CDR3 contains 15 residues. From germline, CDR1 is KGHDR and CDR2 SFDVKD. The CDR3: CATSDWTTGHNEQYF. The CDR3 region has the DNA TGTGCCACCAGTGATTGGACCACCGGGCACAATGAGCAGTACTTC.

The chain employs TRBV7-8 and TRBJ2-3, with 12 bases aligning to TRBD2. Germline V gene lookup returns CDR1 SGHVS and CDR2 FQNEAQ. J was trimmed by 4 bases and V by 5 bases; bases with no gene match: 13. The length of the CDR3 is 18 residues. Here the CDR3 reads CASSPLKLAGGRADTQYF. CDR3 coding DNA: TGTGCCAGCAGCCCCCTCAAGCTAGCGGGAGGGCGGGCAGATACGCAGTATTTT.

In its sample, this clonotype was seen once. This CDR3 fails to terminate in the conserved phenylalanine or tryptophan, so it likely reflects a read error. The chain uses TRBV5-6 and TRBJ1-2; 7 bases map to TRBD1. Germline V gene lookup returns CDR1 SGHDT and CDR2 YYEEEE. V shed 4 bases and J 4 bases; nucleotides not matched to a gene: 7. This CDR3 has 14 amino acids. The CDR3 here is CASSAGQAFYGYTC. The CDR3 DNA is TGTGCCAGCAGCGCAGGACAGGCCTTCTATGGCTACACCTGC.

The gene calls are TRBV4-1 and TRBJ1-5; 8 nucleotides line up with TRBD1. V gave up 6 bases and J gave up 2 bases; unmatched junction bases: 9. The germline V gene encodes CDR1 MGHRA and CDR2 YSYEKL. The CDR3 is 16 amino acids. The CDR3 loop reads CASRLGQGSGNQPQHF. CDR3 coding DNA: TGCGCCAGCAGACTCGGACAGGGTAGTGGCAATCAGCCCCAGCATTTT.